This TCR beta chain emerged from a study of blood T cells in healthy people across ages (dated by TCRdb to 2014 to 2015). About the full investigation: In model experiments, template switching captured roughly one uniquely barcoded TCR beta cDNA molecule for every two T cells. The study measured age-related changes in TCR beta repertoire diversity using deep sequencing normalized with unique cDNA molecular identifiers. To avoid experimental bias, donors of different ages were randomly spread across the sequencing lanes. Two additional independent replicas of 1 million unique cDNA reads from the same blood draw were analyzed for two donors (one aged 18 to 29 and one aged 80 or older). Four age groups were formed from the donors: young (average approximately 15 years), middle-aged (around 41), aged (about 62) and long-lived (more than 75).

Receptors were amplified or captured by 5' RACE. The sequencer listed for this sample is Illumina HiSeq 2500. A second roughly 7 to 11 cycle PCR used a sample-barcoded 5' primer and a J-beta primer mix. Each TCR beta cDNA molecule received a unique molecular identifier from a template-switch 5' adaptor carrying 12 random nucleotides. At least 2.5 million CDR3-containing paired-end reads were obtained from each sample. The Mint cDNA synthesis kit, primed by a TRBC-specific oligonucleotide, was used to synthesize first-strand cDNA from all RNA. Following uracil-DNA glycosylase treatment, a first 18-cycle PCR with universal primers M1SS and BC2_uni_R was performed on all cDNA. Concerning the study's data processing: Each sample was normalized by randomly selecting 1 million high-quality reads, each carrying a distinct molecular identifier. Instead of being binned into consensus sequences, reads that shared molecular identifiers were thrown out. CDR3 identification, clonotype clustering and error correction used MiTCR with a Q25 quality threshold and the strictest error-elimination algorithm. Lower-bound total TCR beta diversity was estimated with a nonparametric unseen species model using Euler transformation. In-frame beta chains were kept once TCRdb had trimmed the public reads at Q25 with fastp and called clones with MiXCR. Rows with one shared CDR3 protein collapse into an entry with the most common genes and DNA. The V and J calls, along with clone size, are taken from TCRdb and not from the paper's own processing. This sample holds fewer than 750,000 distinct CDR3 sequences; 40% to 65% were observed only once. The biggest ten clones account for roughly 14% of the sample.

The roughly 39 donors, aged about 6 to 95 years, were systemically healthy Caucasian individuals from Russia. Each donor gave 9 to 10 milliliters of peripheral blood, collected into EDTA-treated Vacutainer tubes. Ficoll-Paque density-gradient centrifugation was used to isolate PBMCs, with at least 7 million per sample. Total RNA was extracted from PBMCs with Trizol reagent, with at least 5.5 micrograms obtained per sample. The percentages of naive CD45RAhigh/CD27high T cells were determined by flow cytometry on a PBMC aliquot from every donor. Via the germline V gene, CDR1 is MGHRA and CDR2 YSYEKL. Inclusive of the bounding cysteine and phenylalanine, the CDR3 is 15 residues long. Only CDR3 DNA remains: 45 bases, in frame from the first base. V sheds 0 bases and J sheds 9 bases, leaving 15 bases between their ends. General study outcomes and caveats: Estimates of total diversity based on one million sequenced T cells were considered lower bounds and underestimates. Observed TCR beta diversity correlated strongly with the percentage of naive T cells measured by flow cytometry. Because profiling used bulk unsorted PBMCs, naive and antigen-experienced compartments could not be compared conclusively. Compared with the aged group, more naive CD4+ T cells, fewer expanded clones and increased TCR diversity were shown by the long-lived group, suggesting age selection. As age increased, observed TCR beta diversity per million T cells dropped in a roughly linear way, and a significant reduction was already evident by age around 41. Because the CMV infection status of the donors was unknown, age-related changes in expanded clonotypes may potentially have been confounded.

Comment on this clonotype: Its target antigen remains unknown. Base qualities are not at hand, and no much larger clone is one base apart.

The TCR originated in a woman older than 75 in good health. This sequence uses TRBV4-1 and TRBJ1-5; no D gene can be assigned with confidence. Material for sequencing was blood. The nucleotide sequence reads TGCGCCAGCAGCCAAGACCTCGCTACCCAGCGGCCCCAGCATTTT. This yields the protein CASSQDLATQRPQHF.